What follows is one T cell receptor (beta chain) and its context. The conserved final phenylalanine or tryptophan is absent from the CDR3, which likely points to a read error. These data originate in a study of cytomegalovirus exposure and HLA in healthy donors. 13 Jbeta primers and 60 Vbeta primers were used for the PCR. Some clones are missing from TCRdb's copy, which holds only in-frame ones; the method was immunoSEQ multiplex PCR. This table holds 40,000 to 50,000 clones, approximately 67% found once. Sequenced input: PBMCs. The sequence came from a young man in good health and CMV-seronegative.

The CDR3, as DNA: TGCGCCAGCAGCGCCGACAGGAACACTGAAGCTTTCGTT. Its translation: CASSADRNTEAFV. The genes are TRBV5-1 and TRBJ1-1; tentatively, D is TRBD1 (5 bases). The germline CDR1 and CDR2 sequences are SGHRS and YFSETQ. The CDR3 sequence is 13 residues long. Between the trimmed V and J ends, which lost 4 bases and 1 base, there was a span of 8 bases.